The 9 T cell receptor beta chains listed next were all sequenced from one sample in a study of T cells in Graves' hyperthyroidism and ophthalmopathy. Template material for amplifying TCR beta CDR3 regions consisted of RNA transcripts. The HTBI primer set served for first-round RT-PCR of the TCR CDR3. In TCRdb, the multiplex PCR reads were re-called with MiXCR into one record per CDR3 protein. Of roughly 290,000 distinct CDR3 sequences in the sample, over 15% are singletons; the top ten hold around 61%. Specimen: blood. The origin of the receptors is an older woman with Graves' ophthalmopathy.

This clonotype was found a few times. The chain employs TRBV9 and TRBJ1-1; 8 bases line up with TRBD1. The trim removed 4 bases at V and 6 bases at J, leaving 17 bases unmatched. This CDR3 has 17 residues. Germline lookup yields CDR1 SGDLS and CDR2 YYNGEE. CDR3 coding DNA: TGTGCCAGCAGCCCATTGACAGGGGCGGTCCTGGGGGCTGAAGCTTTCTTT. Its protein is CASSPLTGAVLGAEAFF.

The chain joins TRBV15 to TRBJ2-3; D might be TRBD2 (5 bases). The germline CDR1 and CDR2 sequences are LNHNV and YYDKDF (reference sequence). CDR3 length: 15 residues. Trimming stripped 10 bases from V and 0 bases from J, with 17 bases between. CDR3 in amino acids: CASVFEGFSTDTQYF. As DNA, the CDR3 is TGTGCCAGCGTTTTCGAGGGCTTCAGCACAGATACGCAGTATTTT.

This clonotype was found many times. V is TRBV29-1 and J is TRBJ2-5; D is unclear. The CDR3 runs to 13 residues. The germline V gene has CDR1 SQVTM and CDR2 ANQGSEA. V lost 3 bases to trimming and J lost 5 bases, with 13 bases between them. As DNA, the CDR3 is TGCAGCGTTGAGTTAAACACCTTCGAGACCCAGTACTTC. Encoded protein: CSVELNTFETQYF.

The gene calls are TRBV24-1 and TRBJ2-1; 8 nucleotides line up with TRBD1. The J call may be faulty, since TRBJ2-7 better matches the DNA end. The CDR3 extends over 17 amino acids. From germline, CDR1 is KGHDR and CDR2 SFDVKD. The CDR3 region is CATSEGTGTFSYNEQYF. As DNA, the CDR3 is TGTGCCACCAGTGAAGGGACAGGAACCTTCTCCTACAATGAGCAGTACTTC.

This clonotype was seen many times. The rearrangement uses TRBV2 and TRBJ2-4; possible D gene TRBD1, 5 bases. V lost 6 bases and J 1 base, leaving 13 bases between the germline ends. CDR1 and CDR2 from the germline V gene are SNHLY and FYNNEI. There are 15 residues in the CDR3. DNA of the CDR3: TGTGCCAGCAGCTACGGACATCTCGCCAAAAACATTCAGTACTTC. This gives the protein CASSYGHLAKNIQYF.

Many counts were recorded for this clonotype. The J gene is TRBJ2-1, the V gene TRBV4-2; no firm D call. Germline values: CDR1 LGHNA, CDR2 YNFKEQ. V gave up 0 bases and J gave up 6 bases, with 6 bases separating them. The CDR3 sequence is 13 residues long. DNA for the CDR3: TGTGCCAGCAGCCAAGACTATTCCAATGAGCAGTTCTTC. Amino acid sequence: CASSQDYSNEQFF.

Remarks on this clonotype: Just one base apart from a much larger clone, this may be a read error. V usage is TRBV20-1 and J usage is TRBJ1-4, with a tentative D call TRBD1 (5 bases). Germline assignment: CDR1 DFQATT and CDR2 SNEGSKA (reference sequence). The length of the CDR3 is 14 residues. The DNA of the CDR3 is TGCGGTGCTAGGAGGGGACTCGGGGCTGAAAAACTGTTTTTT. This encodes CGARRGLGAEKLFF.

This clonotype was seen repeatedly, ten times or more. The rearrangement links TRBV7-2 to TRBJ2-7, with 7 bases fitting TRBD1. The CDR3 spans 14 residues. Germline V CDR1 and CDR2: SGHTA, FQGNSA. The V and J ends lost 2 bases and 2 bases, in that order; junction bases with no gene match: 3. CDR3 sequence (DNA): TGTGCCAGCAGCTTAAACCAGGGGGCCTACGAGCAGTACTTC. Residues: CASSLNQGAYEQYF.

This clonotype occurred many times. The gene calls are TRBV30 and TRBJ2-1; the D is unclear. The germline V gene encodes CDR1 GTSNPN and CDR2 SVGIG (reference sequence). The CDR3 has 12 amino acids. The ends were cut back, 0 bases at V and 13 bases at J, with 13 bases in the middle. The CDR3 protein is CAWSVQRAQQFF. CDR3 nucleotide sequence: TGTGCCTGGAGTGTACAGAGAGCCCAACAGTTCTTC.